These T cell receptor beta chains were read from a single sample in a study of human T cells and chemical hapten exposure. TCRdb passed the RACE reads through MiXCR, listing each CDR3 protein once. Among roughly 180,000 distinct CDR3 sequences listed, about 20% were seen once. Source: whole blood, taken in connection with sensitization to the hapten diphenylcyclopropenone (DPC). All receptors derive from a woman aged 50 to 60 with alopecia areata. Some clones in this sample may be carry-over from other donors' samples. CDR3s include the opening cysteine and the closing phenylalanine or tryptophan. The D gene is left open where the match is weak. Size tells how often a clone was seen (once, few, many) or the class of an expanded clone, and some rows leave it out.

D gene,V gene,J gene,clone size,CDR3 protein,CDR3 DNA
-,TRBV6-5,TRBJ2-1,-,CASSYSGGGVSGNEQFF,TGTGCCAGCAGTTACTCCGGAGGAGGAGTCTCGGGGAATGAGCAGTTCTTC
-,TRBV7-6,TRBJ2-7,few,CASSLESTPPASEQYF,TGTGCCAGCAGCTTAGAGTCCACCCCACCGGCATCCGAGCAGTACTTC
-,TRBV12-3/TRBV12-4,TRBJ2-1,few,CASSSNRDRNEQFF,TGTGCCAGCAGTTCGAACAGGGATCGCAATGAGCAGTTCTTC
TRBD2,TRBV10-3,TRBJ2-1,-,CAIQLAGGQAEQFF,TGTGCCATCCAGCTAGCGGGAGGGCAGGCTGAGCAGTTCTTC
TRBD2,TRBV28,TRBJ2-3,few,CASSLGLAGGESTDTQYF,TGTGCCAGCAGTTTGGGACTAGCGGGAGGCGAAAGCACAGATACGCAGTATTTT
TRBD1,TRBV10-3,TRBJ1-3,few,CAISLQGTGGNTIYF,TGTGCCATCAGCCTACAGGGGACTGGCGGAAACACCATATATTTT
TRBD2,TRBV2,TRBJ2-1,few,CASSDSGASYNEQFF,TGTGCCAGCAGTGATAGCGGGGCCTCCTACAATGAGCAGTTCTTC
TRBD1,TRBV5-6,TRBJ2-7,few,CASSLVTGAPSYEQYF,TGTGCCAGCAGCTTGGTAACAGGGGCACCATCCTACGAGCAGTACTTC
TRBD1,TRBV7-2,TRBJ1-2,many,CASSSPDRAYGYTF,TGTGCCAGCAGCTCCCCCGACAGGGCCTATGGCTACACCTTC
TRBD2,TRBV20-1,TRBJ2-1,few,CSARDPLAGDGRVYNEQFF,TGCAGTGCTAGAGATCCCCTAGCGGGAGACGGCAGGGTATACAATGAGCAGTTCTTC
-,TRBV5-5,TRBJ2-1,-,CASSFGDSWAEQFF,TGTGCCAGCAGCTTCGGGGACTCCTGGGCTGAGCAGTTCTTC
-,TRBV5-5,TRBJ2-7,-,CASSFRGTEQYF,TGTGCCAGCAGCTTCCGGGGAACCGAGCAGTACTTC
-,TRBV5-1,TRBJ1-1,few,CASSSTRGSKPEAFF,TGCGCCAGCAGCTCCACACGGGGCAGTAAGCCTGAAGCTTTCTTT
-,TRBV5-1,TRBJ2-3,-,CASSSLDWRDTQYF,TGCGCCAGCAGCTCACTAGATTGGAGAGATACGCAGTATTTT
-,TRBV30,TRBJ1-1,-,CAWHRPLAGAFF,TGTGCCTGGCATCGTCCCCTGGCTGGGGCTTTCTTT
-,TRBV20-1,TRBJ2-7,-,CSAGSDTIGYEQYF,TGCAGTGCTGGAAGTGACACTATTGGATACGAGCAGTACTTC
-,TRBV7-9,TRBJ1-1,few,CASSPDTNEAFF,TGTGCCAGCAGCCCGGACACCAACGAAGCTTTCTTT
-,TRBV20-1,TRBJ1-5,few,CSARAPGSNQPQHF,TGCAGTGCTAGAGCTCCTGGTAGCAATCAGCCCCAGCATTTT
TRBD1,TRBV29-1,TRBJ1-1,-,CSVLQGGGTEAFF,TGCAGCGTTTTACAGGGGGGAGGAACTGAAGCTTTCTTT
TRBD2,TRBV20-1,TRBJ2-5,few,CSARKTSGRAIETQYF,TGCAGTGCTAGAAAAACTAGCGGGAGGGCCATAGAGACCCAGTACTTC
-,TRBV27,TRBJ1-6,many,CASSFSGASPLHF,TGTGCCAGCAGTTTCTCGGGAGCTTCACCCCTCCACTTT
-,TRBV7-2,TRBJ2-7,-,CASSLFSTAPTYEQYF,TGTGCCAGCAGCTTATTTAGCACAGCCCCCACCTACGAGCAGTACTTC
-,TRBV6-4,TRBJ2-3,-,CASSDSLDTQYF,TGTGCCAGCAGTGACTCTTTAGATACGCAGTATTTT
-,TRBV6-1,TRBJ1-2,-,CASSEARVIYGYTF,TGTGCCAGCAGTGAAGCGCGGGTTATCTATGGCTACACCTTC
-,TRBV29-1,TRBJ2-3,few,CSVARVDTQYF,TGCAGCGTGGCCCGAGTGGATACGCAGTATTTT
TRBD2,TRBV20-1,TRBJ2-1,few,CSARAGASGRLGNEQFF,TGCAGTGCTAGAGCAGGAGCTAGCGGGAGGTTGGGAAATGAGCAGTTCTTC
-,TRBV20-1,TRBJ1-1,many,CSARDYRGTNTEAFF,TGCAGTGCTAGAGATTATCGGGGCACGAACACTGAAGCTTTCTTT
TRBD1,TRBV7-2,TRBJ1-1,few,CASSLEGRTGGLWAFF,TGTGCCAGCAGCTTAGAGGGGCGGACAGGGGGACTTTGGGCTTTCTTT
-,TRBV2,TRBJ1-5,-,CASSPGTHNQPQHF,TGTGCCAGCAGCCCCGGGACTCACAATCAGCCCCAGCATTTT
-,TRBV9,TRBJ1-2,many,CASSVEGHPFDGYTF,TGTGCCAGCAGCGTAGAGGGACACCCATTTGATGGCTACACCTTC
TRBD1,TRBV29-1,TRBJ2-2,many,CSVGRTGAGELFF,TGCAGCGTTGGCCGGACAGGGGCCGGGGAGCTGTTTTTT
-,TRBV12-3/TRBV12-4,TRBJ2-3,once,CASSPFGELVTDTQYF,TGTGCCAGCAGTCCATTCGGGGAGTTGGTAACAGATACGCAGTATTTT
-,TRBV27,TRBJ2-3,-,CATGQNTDTQYF,TGTGCCACCGGACAGAATACAGATACGCAGTATTTT
-,TRBV5-1,TRBJ2-7,few,CASSLVDSSYEQYF,TGCGCCAGCAGCTTGGTTGACAGCTCCTACGAGCAGTACTTC
TRBD2,TRBV27,TRBJ2-2,-,CASTGLAGGPGELFF,TGTGCCAGCACCGGGCTAGCGGGAGGTCCCGGGGAGCTGTTTTTT
TRBD2,TRBV4-2,TRBJ2-2,-,CASSHRTPLPGLAEGAGELFF,TGTGCCAGCAGCCACAGAACCCCTCTCCCGGGACTAGCGGAGGGGGCCGGGGAGCTGTTTTTT
-,TRBV15,TRBJ2-7,-,CATSRDLVTGSIGYEQYF,TGTGCCACCAGCAGAGATTTGGTGACAGGCTCGATTGGTTACGAGCAGTACTTC
-,TRBV20-1,TRBJ1-4,-,CSAKRTADNEKLFF,TGCAGTGCTAAAAGGACGGCGGATAATGAAAAACTGTTTTTT
TRBD1,TRBV2,TRBJ2-3,-,CASSRQGGPDTQYF,TGTGCCAGCAGTCGACAGGGTGGTCCAGATACGCAGTATTTT
-,TRBV19,TRBJ1-5,few,CASSMARYSNQPQHF,TGTGCCAGTAGTATGGCCCGATATAGCAATCAGCCCCAGCATTTT
TRBD2,TRBV20-1,TRBJ2-7,-,CSARKPSGGYEQYF,TGCAGTGCTAGAAAGCCGAGCGGGGGCTACGAGCAGTACTTC
-,TRBV5-1,TRBJ2-3,-,CASSLGTGVTGTDTQYF,TGCGCCAGCAGCTTGGGTACGGGAGTAACCGGCACAGATACGCAGTATTTT
TRBD2,TRBV29-1,TRBJ2-7,-,CSVDTSGSLVEQYF,TGCAGCGTTGACACTAGCGGGAGCTTAGTAGAGCAGTACTTC
-,TRBV7-9,TRBJ2-3,few,CASSLQGITDTQYF,TGTGCCAGCAGCTTACAGGGAATCACAGATACGCAGTATTTT
TRBD1,TRBV5-1,TRBJ1-1,-,CASSRTGETEAFF,TGCGCCAGCAGTCGGACAGGAGAGACTGAAGCTTTCTTT
TRBD1,TRBV20-1,TRBJ1-1,-,CSARARDRNTEAFF,TGCAGTGCTAGAGCCCGGGACAGAAACACTGAAGCTTTCTTT
-,TRBV2,TRBJ2-5,-,CASTEGETQYF,TGTGCCAGCACCGAAGGAGAGACCCAGTACTTC
-,TRBV12-3/TRBV12-4,TRBJ1-1,-,CASSFQGLNTEAFF,TGTGCCAGCAGTTTCCAGGGGCTGAACACTGAAGCTTTCTTT
TRBD1,TRBV29-1,TRBJ1-4,-,CSGSTGKTNEKLFF,TGCAGCGGCTCGACAGGGAAAACTAATGAAAAACTGTTTTTT
TRBD1,TRBV20-1,TRBJ2-7,-,CSARVGGAKPYEQYF,TGCAGTGCTAGAGTAGGGGGCGCTAAACCCTACGAGCAGTACTTC
TRBD1,TRBV6-6,TRBJ2-7,few,CASSYVGQGAGEQYF,TGTGCCAGCAGTTACGTGGGACAGGGGGCAGGGGAGCAGTACTTC
-,TRBV3-1,TRBJ1-2,-,CASSREGSGYTF,TGTGCCAGCAGCCGAGAGGGGTCTGGCTACACCTTC
-,TRBV29-1,TRBJ1-2,many,CSVEGGGRHTF,TGCAGCGTTGAAGGAGGGGGGAGGCACACCTTC
-,TRBV29-1,TRBJ1-1,few,CSVGPPWDGGTEAFF,TGCAGCGTTGGCCCCCCCTGGGATGGGGGCACTGAAGCTTTCTTT